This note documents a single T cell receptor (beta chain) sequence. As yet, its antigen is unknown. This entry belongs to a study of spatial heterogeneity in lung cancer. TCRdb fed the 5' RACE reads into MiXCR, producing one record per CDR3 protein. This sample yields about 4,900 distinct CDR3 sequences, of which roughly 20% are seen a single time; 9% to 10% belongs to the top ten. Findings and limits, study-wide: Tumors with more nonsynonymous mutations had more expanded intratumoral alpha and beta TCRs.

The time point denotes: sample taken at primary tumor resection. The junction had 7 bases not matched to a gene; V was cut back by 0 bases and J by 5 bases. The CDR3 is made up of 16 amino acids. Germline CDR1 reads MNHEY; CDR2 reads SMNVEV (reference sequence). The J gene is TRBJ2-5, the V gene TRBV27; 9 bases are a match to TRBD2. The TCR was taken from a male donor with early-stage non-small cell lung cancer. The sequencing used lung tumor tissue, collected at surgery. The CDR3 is CASSLSLAGVGETQYF. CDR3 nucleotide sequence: TGTGCCAGCAGTTTATCGTTAGCGGGAGTAGGGGAGACCCAGTACTTC.